Detailed here is one T cell receptor beta chain. Trimming removed 0 bases from V and 8 bases from J; junction bases left unmatched: 0. From germline, CDR1 is SGHRS and CDR2 YFSETQ. The CDR3 covers 12 residues. The protocol was immunoSEQ multiplex PCR, while the TCRdb copy is restricted to in-frame clones and leaves out a portion. The table shows under 50,000 clones, with approximately 94% occurring only once. Specified time point: new active TB diagnosis, blood taken before or within 7 days of starting treatment. These data originate in a study of T cells in tuberculosis. As for the study in general: Sequenced TCRs come from CD1B-GMM tetramer-binding T cells.

The sequencing here drew on PBMCs, taken at tuberculosis diagnosis. The receptor was derived from an adult with tuberculosis. J is TRBJ2-3 and V is TRBV5-1; 7 positions match TRBD2. The CDR3 sequence is CASSLGGSTQYF. The CDR3, as DNA: TGCGCCAGCAGCTTGGGCGGGAGTACGCAGTATTTT.